This TCR beta chain was sequenced in a study of OX40 agonist ivuxolimab in advanced cancers. Findings and caveats of the study: Partly responding patients at 0.1-3.0 mg/kg showed some of the smallest clonal expansion.

The CDR3 totals 15 residues. Trimming cost V 3 bases and J 2 bases, with 12 bases left between them. The germline CDR1 and CDR2 sequences are SGHRS and YFSETQ. The table came from immunoSEQ multiplex PCR; TCRdb's copy has only in-frame clones and leaves some out. Counted here are fewer than 85,000 clones, 85% occurring once; the ten biggest clones make up about 0.49%. Turning to this clone: What it recognizes is unknown.

The starting material was CD4+ or CD8+ T cells sorted from blood, obtained in a trial of the OX40 agonist ivuxolimab. The rearrangement joins TRBV5-1 to TRBJ1-5, with D possibly TRBD1 on 5 matching bases. This clonotype was sampled from an adult with an advanced solid tumor such as melanoma, head and neck, liver or kidney cancer. CDR3 sequence reads: CASSWGGTGNQPQHF. The CDR3 coding sequence is TGCGCCAGCAGCTGGGGGGGGACTGGCAATCAGCCCCAGCATTTT.